Reported below is one TCR beta chain. Its antigen is unknown. Amplified regions were TCR beta CDR3 sequences from RNA transcripts. Primed by the HTBI set, a first-round RT-PCR was run on the TCR CDR3. Via MiXCR, TCRdb re-called the multiplex PCR reads, giving one row per CDR3 protein. This sample carries about 500,000 distinct CDR3 sequences, roughly 45% of them seen once, and the ten largest clones take roughly 45%. Between the trimmed V and J ends, which lost 3 bases and 6 bases, there was a span of 12 bases. The CDR3 is 14 amino acids. Germline V gene data show CDR1 as SNHLY and CDR2 as FYNNEI. This sample stems from a study of T cells in Graves' hyperthyroidism and ophthalmopathy. Study observations and caveats: Before onset, by a median of around 6.1 months, the model predicted ophthalmopathy.

Material for sequencing was peripheral blood or thyroid tissue (not recorded which). The clonotype originates from an adult woman with Graves' disease, either hyperthyroidism or ophthalmopathy (not recorded which). The chain uses TRBV2 and TRBJ1-5, with a weak D call TRBD1 (6 bases). CDR3 in amino acids: CASSDAAGAQPQHF. In DNA, the CDR3 is TGTGCCAGCAGTGACGCGGCAGGGGCTCAGCCCCAGCATTTT.